The 2 T cell receptor beta chains below come from one sample, sequenced in a study of shared clonotypes between healthy human individuals. Clones were sequenced by immunoSEQ multiplex PCR, and TCRdb holds only the in-frame ones, with some missing. The sample holds a few million clones, around 90% seen once. Sequencing was done on a sample of naive CD4+ T cells sorted from blood. As for subset: CD45RA+ positively selected. Receptor source: a man younger than 35 in good health.

This chain uses TRBV10-3 with TRBJ1-3, with D tentatively TRBD1 (6 bases). Deletions cut 6 bases from V and 3 bases from J, with 6 bases between. Germline V CDR1 and CDR2: ENHRY, SYGVKD. The CDR3 sequence is 12 residues long. In DNA form, the CDR3 reads TGTGCCATCAGCAGGGGTGGAAACACCATATATTTT. It translates to CAISRGGNTIYF.

The chain joins TRBV5-4 to TRBJ2-1, with 9 positions matching TRBD1. V dropped 4 bases and J dropped 6; count of bases not matched to a gene: 11. The CDR3 consists of 16 residues. Germline loops: CDR1 SGHNT, CDR2 YYREEE (reference sequence). The CDR3, as DNA: TGTGCCAGCAGCCGCGTGGGGACAGGGTTACCCAATGAGCAGTTCTTC. Its protein is CASSRVGTGLPNEQFF.